The 3 T cell receptor beta chains in this list originate from one sample, sequenced in a study of technical replicates of blood from a handful of donors. The assay was immunoSEQ multiplex PCR, and TCRdb's table has in-frame clones only and misses some. The data hold 60,000 to 85,000 clones, with about 91% observed a single time. The sample consisted of T cells isolated from PBMCs. These receptors all stem from a human donor in good health.

The chain recombines TRBV11-2 with TRBJ2-1; TRBD2 matches at 9 bases. The CDR3 spans 15 residues. V lost 5 bases and J lost 5; bases outside the gene matches: 7. Germline CDR1 and CDR2: SGHAT and FQNNGV. CDR3 in amino acids: CASSLSGRMNNEQFF. The CDR3 coding sequence is TGTGCCAGCAGCCTGAGCGGGAGGATGAACAATGAGCAGTTCTTC.

The chain couples TRBV6-1 to TRBJ2-7; the match to TRBD1 covers 11 bases. The CDR3 loop spans 13 amino acids. CDR1 and CDR2 from the germline V gene are MNHNS and SASEGT. Trimming took 8 bases from V and 6 from J; bases not matched to a gene: 6. As DNA, the CDR3 is TGTGCCAGCTCCGGACAGGGGGCGTCCGAGCAGTACTTC. Encoded protein: CASSGQGASEQYF.

The genes are TRBV9 and TRBJ2-7; 8 positions match TRBD2. Germline V gene lookup returns CDR1 SGDLS and CDR2 YYNGEE. The CDR3 consists of 14 residues. The V segment lost 6 bases and the J segment 3 bases; nucleotides outside the gene matches: 8. The CDR3 DNA reads as TGTGCCAGCAACCCGGGAGGGTTGTACTACGAGCAGTACTTC. Encoded protein: CASNPGGLYYEQYF. Supplemented by reference TRBV9 and TRBJ2-7, the full variable domain reads DSGVTQTPKHLITATGQRVTLRCSPRSGDLSVYWYQQSLDQGLQFLIQYYNGEERAKGNILERFSAQQFPDLHSELNLSSLELGDSALYFCASNPGGLYYEQYFGPGTRLTVT.